Listed below are T cell receptor beta chains from one sample, sequenced in a study of T cell responses to AZD1222 COVID-19 vaccine. This table comes from immunoSEQ multiplex PCR, and its TCRdb copy is limited to in-frame clones, with some not included. The data hold about 150,000 clones, with around 92% observed a single time. This sample comprised peripheral blood, obtained on day 0 of AZD1222 vaccination. All receptors come from an adult in good health. CDR3s include the opening cysteine and the closing phenylalanine or tryptophan. Fields, in order: J gene, clone size, D gene, V gene, CDR3 DNA, CDR3 protein. A D gene is named only where the DNA matches it firmly. Expanded clones are given a class, and other clones once, few, many or no size at all.

TRBJ1-1,-,-,TRBV30,TGTGCCTCGGATGAGCAGGGGCAAGACACTGAAGCTTTCTTT,CASDEQGQDTEAFF
TRBJ2-3,-,-,TRBV2,TGTGCCAGCAGAGACCGATCAGATACGCAGTATTTT,CASRDRSDTQYF
TRBJ1-1,-,-,TRBV19,TGTGCCAGTAGTACGACACTTATGAACACTGAAGCTTTCTTT,CASSTTLMNTEAFF
TRBJ1-2,-,-,TRBV20-1,TGCAGTGCTAGTGATAATTGGGGGGGCTACACCTTC,CSASDNWGGYTF
TRBJ1-3,-,-,TRBV10-3,TGTGCAGCGGGGTTCCCCTCGGGAAACACCATATATTTT,CAAGFPSGNTIYF
TRBJ1-1,-,-,TRBV6-5,TGTGCCAGCAGTTATTCTGGAGGGATGGGCACTGAAGCTTTCTTT,CASSYSGGMGTEAFF
TRBJ1-1,-,-,TRBV24-1,TGTGCCACCCTTGGGACTGAAGCTTTCTTT,CATLGTEAFF
TRBJ2-3,-,-,TRBV16,TGTGCCAGCAGCCAATACGGACAGAACACAGATACGCAGTATTTT,CASSQYGQNTDTQYF
TRBJ1-5,-,-,TRBV29-1,TGCAGCGTTGGGGGAGATAATCAGCCCCAGCATTTT,CSVGGDNQPQHF
TRBJ2-2,-,-,TRBV30,TGTGCCTGGAGTCAGGGGCCCGGGGAGCTGTTTTTT,CAWSQGPGELFF
TRBJ2-7,once,TRBD1,TRBV6-1,TGTGCCAGCAGTGAAGTACCTACCGGGACAGCTTACGAGCAGTACTTC,CASSEVPTGTAYEQYF
TRBJ1-2,-,TRBD1,TRBV16,TGTGCCAGCAGCCCCCAGGGGGGTTATGGCTACACCTTC,CASSPQGGYGYTF
TRBJ1-1,-,-,TRBV7-2,TGTGCCAGCAGCTTAGCCCGGGGCGGCACTGAAGCTTTCTTT,CASSLARGGTEAFF
TRBJ1-3,few,-,TRBV5-4,TGTGCCAGCAGCCTGGACAGACAAACCCTCAATTTT,CASSLDRQTLNF
TRBJ2-5,-,-,TRBV10-3,TGTGCCATCAGCTCCGGGTCTCAAAGGGAGACCCAGTACTTC,CAISSGSQRETQYF
TRBJ2-3,-,TRBD1,TRBV28,TGTGCCAGCTCGGGCCGACAGGGGCTAGATACGCAGTATTTT,CASSGRQGLDTQYF
TRBJ2-5,-,TRBD1,TRBV15,TGTGCCACCAGCAGGACAGGGCGGCAGCAAGAGACCCAGTACTTC,CATSRTGRQQETQYF
TRBJ2-5,-,TRBD2,TRBV7-6,TGTGCCAGCAGCTTTCAAGCTAGCGGACAAGAGACCCAGTACTTC,CASSFQASGQETQYF
TRBJ1-3,-,TRBD1,TRBV28,TGTGCCAGCACCACCGTCGTAGGACAGGGAAGTGGAAACACCATATATTTT,CASTTVVGQGSGNTIYF
TRBJ2-1,-,-,TRBV6-4,TGTGCCAGCAGCGGCCTCCCGGTAGGTGAGCAGTTCTTC,CASSGLPVGEQFF
TRBJ1-1,once,-,TRBV4-3,TGCGCCAGCAGCCAAATGGCCCGGACTGAAGCTTTCTTT,CASSQMARTEAFF
TRBJ1-2,-,-,TRBV30,TGTGCCTGGAGTATCTCACCCCCGTTTGGGCATGGCTACACCTTC,CAWSISPPFGHGYTF
TRBJ1-4,-,TRBD1,TRBV11-2,TGTGCCAGCAGCTTAATGGGACAGGGTAATGAAAAACTGTTTTTT,CASSLMGQGNEKLFF
TRBJ2-1,-,TRBD2,TRBV30,TGTGCCTCAATAACGGGACTAGCGGCTACCTCCTCCTACAATGAGCAGTTCTTC,CASITGLAATSSYNEQFF
TRBJ1-1,-,-,TRBV18,TGTGCCAGCTCACCAGGGGCCACGAACACTGAAGCTTTCTTT,CASSPGATNTEAFF
TRBJ2-1,-,TRBD2,TRBV7-8,TGTGCCAGCGGGACTAGCCGGGGCAATGAGCAGTTCTTC,CASGTSRGNEQFF
TRBJ2-7,-,-,TRBV27,TGTGCCAGCTCGCTGGGGGGATTCCTATACGAGCAGTACTTC,CASSLGGFLYEQYF
TRBJ2-1,once,-,TRBV24-1,TGTGCCACCAGTGTCGACAGCTACAATGAGCAGTTCTTC,CATSVDSYNEQFF